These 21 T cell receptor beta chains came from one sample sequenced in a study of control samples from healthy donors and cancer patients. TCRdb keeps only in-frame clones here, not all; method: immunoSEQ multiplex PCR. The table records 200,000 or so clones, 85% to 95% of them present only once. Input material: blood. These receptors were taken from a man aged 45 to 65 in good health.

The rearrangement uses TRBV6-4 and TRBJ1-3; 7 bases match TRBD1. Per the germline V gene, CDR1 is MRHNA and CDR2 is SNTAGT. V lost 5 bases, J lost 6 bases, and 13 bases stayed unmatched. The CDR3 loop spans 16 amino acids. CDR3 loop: CASSTGTVPPPNTIYF. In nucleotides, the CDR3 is TGTGCCAGCAGTACAGGGACAGTCCCCCCCCCAAACACCATATATTTT.

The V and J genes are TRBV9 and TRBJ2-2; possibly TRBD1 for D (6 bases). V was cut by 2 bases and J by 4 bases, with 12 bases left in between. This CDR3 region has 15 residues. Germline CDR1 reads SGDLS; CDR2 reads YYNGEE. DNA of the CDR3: TGTGCCAGCAGCGTTTTTATACAGGGCACCGGGGAGCTGTTTTTT. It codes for CASSVFIQGTGELFF.

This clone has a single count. CDR3 DNA: TGTGCCAGCAGCTTGGTCCGGGGGTTCACCGGGGAGCTGTTTTTT. It codes for CASSLVRGFTGELFF. The V call is TRBV5-5, the J call TRBJ2-2; weak D call: TRBD2 (6 bases). V lost 0 bases, J lost 4 bases, and 10 bases lay in between. The CDR3 has 15 residues. Germline CDR1 is SGHKS and CDR2 is YYEKEE (reference sequence).

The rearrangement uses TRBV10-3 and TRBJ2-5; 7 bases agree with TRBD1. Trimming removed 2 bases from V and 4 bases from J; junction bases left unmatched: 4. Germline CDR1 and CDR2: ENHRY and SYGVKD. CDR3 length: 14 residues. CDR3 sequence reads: CAISEPRQGETQYF. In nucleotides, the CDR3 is TGTGCCATCAGTGAGCCTAGACAGGGAGAGACCCAGTACTTC.

The CDR3 region is CASSLEGSQNTEAFF. The CDR3 region has the DNA TGTGCCAGCAGCTTAGAAGGGAGCCAGAACACTGAAGCTTTCTTT. This rearrangement joins TRBV7-9 to TRBJ1-1; unclear D gene. Trimming removed 1 base at V and 1 base at J, with 10 bases between. Germline CDR1 and CDR2: SEHNR and FQNEAQ (reference sequence). This CDR3 comprises 15 residues.

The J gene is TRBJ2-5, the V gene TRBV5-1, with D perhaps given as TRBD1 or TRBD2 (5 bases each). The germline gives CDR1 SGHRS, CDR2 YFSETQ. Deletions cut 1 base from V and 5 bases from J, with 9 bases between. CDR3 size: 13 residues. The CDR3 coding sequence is TGCGCCAGCAGCTTGTCGGGACGCGAGACCCAGTACTTC. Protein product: CASSLSGRETQYF.

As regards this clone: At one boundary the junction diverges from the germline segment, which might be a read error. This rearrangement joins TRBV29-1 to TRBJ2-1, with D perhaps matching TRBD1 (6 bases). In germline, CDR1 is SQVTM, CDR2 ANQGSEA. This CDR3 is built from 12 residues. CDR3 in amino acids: CSVEDRTVERFF. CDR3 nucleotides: TGCAGCGTTGAAGATCGGACAGTCGAGCGGTTCTTC.

DNA for the CDR3: TGTGCCAGCAGCGTTTCTACATTCACAGATACGCAGTATTTT. Residues: CASSVSTFTDTQYF. The rearrangement joins TRBV9 to TRBJ2-3, with D unclear. Germline V gives CDR1 SGDLS, CDR2 YYNGEE. Deletions cut 2 bases from V and 2 bases from J, with 9 bases between. CDR3 length: 14 amino acids.

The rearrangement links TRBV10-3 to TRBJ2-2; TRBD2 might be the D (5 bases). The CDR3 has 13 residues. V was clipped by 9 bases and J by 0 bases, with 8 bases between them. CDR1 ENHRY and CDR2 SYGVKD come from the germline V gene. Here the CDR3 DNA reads TGTGCCATGTCCGGGGCGAACACCGGGGAGCTGTTTTTT. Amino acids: CAMSGANTGELFF.

The CDR3 DNA follows: TGTGCCAGCAGCTTAGGGGGACACAGCTCCTACAATGAGCAGTTCTTC. Its translation: CASSLGGHSSYNEQFF. This rearrangement joins TRBV7-2 to TRBJ2-1, with D tentatively TRBD1 (6 bases). Trimming removed 1 base at V and 0 bases at J, with 10 bases between. The CDR3 loop spans 16 amino acids. CDR1 and CDR2 (germline): SGHTA, FQGNSA.

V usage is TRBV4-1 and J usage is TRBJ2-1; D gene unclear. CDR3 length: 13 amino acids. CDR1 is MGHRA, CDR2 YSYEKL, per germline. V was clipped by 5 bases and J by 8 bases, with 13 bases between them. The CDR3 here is CASSRVGMDEQFF. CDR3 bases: TGCGCCAGCAGCAGGGTAGGCATGGATGAGCAGTTCTTC.

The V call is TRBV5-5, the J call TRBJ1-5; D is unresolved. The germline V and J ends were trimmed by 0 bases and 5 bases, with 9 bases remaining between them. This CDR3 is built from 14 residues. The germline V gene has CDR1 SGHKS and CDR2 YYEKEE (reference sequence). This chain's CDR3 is CASSLGIWDQPQHF. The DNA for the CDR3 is TGTGCCAGCAGCTTGGGCATTTGGGATCAGCCCCAGCATTTT.

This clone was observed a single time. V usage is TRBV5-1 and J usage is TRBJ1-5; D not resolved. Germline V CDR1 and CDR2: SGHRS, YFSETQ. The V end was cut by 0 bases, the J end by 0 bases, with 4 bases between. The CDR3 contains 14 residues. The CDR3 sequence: CASSLAGSNQPQHF. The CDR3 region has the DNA TGCGCCAGCAGCTTGGCGGGTAGCAATCAGCCCCAGCATTTT.

The CDR3 coding sequence is TGTGCCAGCAGCTACGGACATAATAGGGAGACTGAAGCTTTCTTT. The encoded protein is CASSYGHNRETEAFF. The V gene is TRBV11-3, the J gene TRBJ1-1; D might be TRBD1 (5 bases). CDR3 size: 15 residues. V lost 4 bases to trimming and J lost 5 bases, with 17 bases between them. Germline CDR1 and CDR2: SGHNT and YENEEA.

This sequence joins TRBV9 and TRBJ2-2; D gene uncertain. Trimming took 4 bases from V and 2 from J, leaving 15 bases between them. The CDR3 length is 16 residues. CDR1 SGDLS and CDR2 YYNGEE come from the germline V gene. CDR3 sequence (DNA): TGTGCCAGCAGCCTCTCCCAGCCGGTTAACACCGGGGAGCTGTTTTTT. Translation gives CASSLSQPVNTGELFF.

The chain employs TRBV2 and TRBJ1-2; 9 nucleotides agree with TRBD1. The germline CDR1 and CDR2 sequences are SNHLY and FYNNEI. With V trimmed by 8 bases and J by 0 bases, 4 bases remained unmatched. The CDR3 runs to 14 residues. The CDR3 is CASGRTGANYGYTF. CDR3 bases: TGTGCCAGCGGACGGACAGGGGCTAACTATGGCTACACCTTC.

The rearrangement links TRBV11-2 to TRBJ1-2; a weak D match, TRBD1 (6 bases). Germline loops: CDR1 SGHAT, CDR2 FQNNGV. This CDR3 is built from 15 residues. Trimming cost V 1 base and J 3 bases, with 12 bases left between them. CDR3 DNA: TGTGCCAGCAGCTTAGGGGGCGGGGGCTACTATGGCTACACCTTC. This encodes CASSLGGGGYYGYTF.

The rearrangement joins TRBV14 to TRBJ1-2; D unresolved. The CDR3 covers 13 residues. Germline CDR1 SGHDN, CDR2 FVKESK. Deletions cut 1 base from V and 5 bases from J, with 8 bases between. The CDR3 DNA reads TGTGCCAGCAGCCAAGGGGTTTTATATGGCTACACCTTC. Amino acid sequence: CASSQGVLYGYTF.

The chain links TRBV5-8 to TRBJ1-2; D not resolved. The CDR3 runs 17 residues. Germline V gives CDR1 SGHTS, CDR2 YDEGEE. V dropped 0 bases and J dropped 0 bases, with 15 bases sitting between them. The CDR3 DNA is TGTGCCAGCAGCTTGGCCGTGACGGCACCTCCTAACTATGGCTACACCTTC. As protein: CASSLAVTAPPNYGYTF.

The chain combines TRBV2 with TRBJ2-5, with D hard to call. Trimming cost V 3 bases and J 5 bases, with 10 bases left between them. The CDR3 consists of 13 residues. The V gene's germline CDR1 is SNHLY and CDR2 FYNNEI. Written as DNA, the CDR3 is TGTGCCAGCAGTGATATGGCTGGCGAGACCCAGTACTTC. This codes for CASSDMAGETQYF.

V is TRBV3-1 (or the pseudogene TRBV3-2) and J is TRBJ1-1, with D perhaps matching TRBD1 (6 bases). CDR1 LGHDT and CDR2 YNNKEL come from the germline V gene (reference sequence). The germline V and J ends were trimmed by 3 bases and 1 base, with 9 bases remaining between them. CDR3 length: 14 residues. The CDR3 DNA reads TGTGCCAGCAGCCACTTGACAGGGAACACTGAAGCTTTCTTT. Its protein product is CASSHLTGNTEAFF.